These 13 T cell receptor beta chains came from one sample sequenced in a study of shared clonotypes between healthy human individuals. Clones were read by immunoSEQ multiplex PCR, and TCRdb kept only the in-frame ones, dropping some. The sample has 2 million to 2.5 million clones, just under 95% seen once. The sample comprised naive CD4+ T cells from PBMCs. Subset here: CD45RA+ positively selected. The receptors come from a man in his late teens or twenties in good health. Some clones in this sample may be carry-over from other donors' samples.

The CDR3 DNA is TGTGCCAGCAGGTCGGTGTGGAGCTCCTACGAGCAGTACTTC. It yields the protein CASRSVWSSYEQYF. The J gene is TRBJ2-7, the V gene TRBV6-5; D remains unclear. Trimming stripped 6 bases from V and 0 bases from J, with 12 bases between. The length of the CDR3 is 14 residues. Germline V gene sequence: CDR1 MNHEY, CDR2 SVGAGI.

The table lists this clone with a few counts. This chain links TRBV20-1 with TRBJ1-2; TRBD1 aligns across 7 bases. CDR1 and CDR2 (germline): DFQATT, SNEGSKA (reference sequence). The CDR3 runs to 11 residues. V dropped 4 bases and J dropped 8; count of bases not matched to a gene: 4. CDR3 in DNA: TGCAGTGCTACGACAGGGAGCGGCTACACCTTC. This codes for CSATTGSGYTF.

V gene TRBV27 combines with J gene TRBJ1-4, with 7 bases fitting TRBD1. CDR3 size: 15 residues. Trimming at V came to 5 bases and at J to 2 bases, leaving 5 bases not matched to a gene. Germline V gene sequence: CDR1 MNHEY, CDR2 SMNVEV (reference sequence). The CDR3 loop is CASSRGGSTNEKLFF. In nucleotides, the CDR3 is TGTGCCAGCAGTCGAGGGGGCTCCACTAATGAAAAACTGTTTTTT.

This clone was counted only a few times. The sample holds other DNA sequences that translate to the same CDR3. The V gene is TRBV20-1, the J gene TRBJ1-1; D ambiguous. V gave up 6 bases and J gave up 2 bases, with 7 bases separating them. The CDR3 runs to 11 residues. Looked up from germline, CDR1 is DFQATT and CDR2 is SNEGSKA (reference sequence). The CDR3, as DNA: TGCAGTGCCAAGGGAAACACTGAAGCTTTCTTT. This sequence encodes CSAKGNTEAFF.

This clone was counted only a few times. V gene TRBV7-9 combines with J gene TRBJ2-1; no clear D. V was shortened by 5 bases and J by 2 bases, with 10 bases between the two germline ends. The germline CDR1 and CDR2 sequences are SEHNR and FQNEAQ (reference sequence). There are 14 residues in the CDR3. The CDR3 is CASSRHGAYNEQFF. CDR3 bases: TGTGCCAGCAGCAGACATGGGGCCTACAATGAGCAGTTCTTC.

The chain uses TRBV19 and TRBJ2-3; the match to TRBD1 covers 10 bases. The germline V gene has CDR1 LNHDA and CDR2 SQIVND (reference sequence). With 5 bases clipped from V and 5 bases from J, the junction kept 7 bases outside the gene matches. The length of the CDR3 is 15 residues. The CDR3 reads CASSPRDRGGDTQYF. The CDR3 DNA reads TGTGCCAGTAGTCCCCGGGACAGGGGCGGAGATACGCAGTATTTT. The whole variable domain, remainder taken from reference TRBV19 and TRBJ2-3, is DGGITQSPKYLFRKEGQNVTLSCEQNLNHDAMYWYRQDPGQGLRLIYYSQIVNDFQKGDIAEGYSVSREKKESFPLTVTSAQKNPTAFYLCASSPRDRGGDTQYFGPGTRLTVL.

The rearrangement uses TRBV5-5 and TRBJ2-5, with a weak D call TRBD2 (5 bases). The CDR3 totals 14 residues. With 1 base removed from V and 4 bases from J, the gap between germline ends came to 11 bases. The germline CDR1 and CDR2 sequences are SGHKS and YYEKEE (reference sequence). The CDR3: CASSLTGLVETQYF. The CDR3 nucleotides are TGTGCCAGCAGCTTGACGGGATTGGTAGAGACCCAGTACTTC.

A word on this clone: The germline gene is not matched at one end of the junction; a read error may be the cause. This CDR3 reads CASSPLYGGKLDF. Here the CDR3 DNA reads TGCGCCAGCAGCCCTTTATACGGGGGCAAGCTGGACTTC. The rearrangement uses TRBV4-3 and TRBJ2-5, with D possibly called TRBD1 or TRBD2 (6 bases each). Germline V gives CDR1 LGHNA, CDR2 YSLEER. The length of the CDR3 is 13 residues.

CDR3 sequence (DNA): TGTGCCAGCAGCCTCTTAGGGACAGGGGTCTACAATGAGCAGTTCTTC. It codes for CASSLLGTGVYNEQFF. V usage is TRBV5-6 and J usage is TRBJ2-1; the match to TRBD1 covers 10 bases. The V and J ends lost 4 bases and 3 bases, in that order; junction bases with no gene match: 7. CDR1 and CDR2 from the germline V gene are SGHDT and YYEEEE. CDR3 length equals 16 residues.

The chain uses TRBV9 and TRBJ1-5, with D hard to call. The ends were cut back, 2 bases at V and 3 bases at J, with 9 bases in the middle. CDR3 length: 14 amino acids. The germline gives CDR1 SGDLS, CDR2 YYNGEE. The CDR3 sequence is CASSVGILNQPQHF. The CDR3 nucleotides are TGTGCCAGCAGCGTGGGGATCCTCAATCAGCCCCAGCATTTT. The full variable domain, in which reference TRBV9 and TRBJ1-5 provide the parts outside the CDR3, is DSGVTQTPKHLITATGQRVTLRCSPRSGDLSVYWYQQSLDQGLQFLIQYYNGEERAKGNILERFSAQQFPDLHSELNLSSLELGDSALYFCASSVGILNQPQHFGDGTRLSIL.

The chain employs TRBV27 and TRBJ2-7; D is unresolved. Per the germline V gene, CDR1 is MNHEY and CDR2 is SMNVEV (reference sequence). With 0 bases removed from V and 5 bases from J, the gap between germline ends came to 17 bases. This CDR3 comprises 16 residues. The CDR3 bases are TGTGCCAGCAGTTTATCGCTTTCTTCCATGGCCCACGAGCAGTACTTC. As protein: CASSLSLSSMAHEQYF.

Notes on this clone: The sample holds other DNA sequences that translate to the same CDR3. CDR3 DNA: TGTGCCAGCAGCCCCCGGGGAGTAACCTACGAGCAGTACTTC. Encoded protein: CASSPRGVTYEQYF. The J gene is TRBJ2-7, the V gene TRBV5-4, with a tentative D call TRBD2 (5 bases). CDR3 length equals 14 residues. Germline V gene sequence: CDR1 SGHNT, CDR2 YYREEE (reference sequence). Trimming took off 4 bases at V and 2 bases at J, with 13 bases between the two ends.

The V call is TRBV10-3, the J call TRBJ2-3; D gene uncertain. V lost 5 bases and J 4 bases, leaving 10 bases between the germline ends. This CDR3 is 13 amino acids long. Germline-derived CDR1 and CDR2 are ENHRY and SYGVKD. CDR3 amino acids: CAISRLNSDTQYF. In DNA, the CDR3 is TGTGCCATCAGTAGACTCAACTCAGATACGCAGTATTTT.